The sequence of this TCR beta chain was determined in a study of control samples from healthy donors and cancer patients. Produced via immunoSEQ multiplex PCR; TCRdb's table is partial and in-frame only. The sample carries about 110,000 clones, less than 95% recorded once. Germline assignment: CDR1 SGHVS and CDR2 FQNEAQ. The CDR3 consists of 14 residues. The V gene lost 5 bases and the J gene lost 0 bases, with 10 bases spanning the gap. Input material: blood. The chain joins TRBV7-8 to TRBJ1-1; no definite D call. The receptor was derived from a human donor in good health. The donor label of this sample is uncertain. CDR3 sequence reads: CASSPSTVNTEAFF. CDR3 nucleotide sequence: TGTGCCAGCAGCCCCTCCACGGTGAACACTGAAGCTTTCTTT.